This is a list of T cell receptor beta chains from one sample in a study of blood T cells in healthy people across ages. TCRdb fed the 5' RACE reads into MiXCR, producing one record per CDR3 protein. The repertoire holds about 540,000 distinct CDR3 sequences, with 20% to 30% as singletons. This sample also appeared in a second study, on T cells of mothers and their children.

Source material: blood. These receptors all stem from a boy younger than 18 in good health. Both conserved end residues are part of each CDR3. The D gene is left open where the match is weak. Rows may omit the clone size; those that give it use once, few, many or a size class.

V	D	size	J	DNA	CDR3
TRBV4-3	TRBD1	-	TRBJ1-6	TGCGCCAGCAGCCAAGACCGGACAGGTGGTTATTCACCCCTCCACTTT	CASSQDRTGGYSPLHF
TRBV2	-	-	TRBJ1-5	TGTGCCAGCAGGGACCCGGATCAGCCCCAGCATTTT	CASRDPDQPQHF
TRBV4-2	-	-	TRBJ1-4	TGTGCCGGCAGCCAAGACGAAGAAAAACTGTTTTTT	CAGSQDEEKLFF
TRBV9	TRBD2	few	TRBJ2-2	TGTGCCAGCGGGCCGGGAGGTGGAACCGGGGAGCTGTTTTTT	CASGPGGGTGELFF
TRBV4-3	TRBD2	-	TRBJ2-5	TGCGCCAGCAGCCAACTAGCGGGAGTCGGGGGAGAGACCCAGTACTTC	CASSQLAGVGGETQYF
TRBV27	-	-	TRBJ2-1	TGTGCCAGCAGTCAGACTTTCTACAATGAGCAGTTCTTC	CASSQTFYNEQFF
TRBV6-5	TRBD2	many	TRBJ2-1	TGTGCCAGCCAAAAGGGGGCTAGCGGGGGGGCCCAGCAGTTCTTC	CASQKGASGGAQQFF
TRBV28	-	many	TRBJ2-7	TGTGCCAGCAGACGAGCTGACGAGCAGTACTTC	CASRRADEQYF
TRBV6-6	TRBD2	many	TRBJ2-7	TGTGCCAGCAGTTCCAGCGGGAGCAGCTCCTACGAGCAGTACTTC	CASSSSGSSSYEQYF
TRBV5-1	-	-	TRBJ2-5	TGCGCCAGCAGCTACGACGGGCCCCAGTACTTC	CASSYDGPQYF
TRBV28	-	-	TRBJ2-6	TGTGCCAGCAGTCCCCCTTCTGGGGCCAACGTCCTGACTTTC	CASSPPSGANVLTF
TRBV29-1	TRBD1	-	TRBJ1-2	TGCAGCGTTGACCGAGGAGGACAGGGAGACTATGGCTACACCTTC	CSVDRGGQGDYGYTF
TRBV11-2	-	few	TRBJ2-5	TGTGCCAGCAGCTTAGATACCGGACTACGGGGGTCCAAGGAGACCCAGTACTTC	CASSLDTGLRGSKETQYF
TRBV3-1	TRBD2	few	TRBJ2-7	TGTGCCAGCAGCCAGGAAAGACTAGCGGGAGTAAAGCAGCAGTACTTC	CASSQERLAGVKQQYF
TRBV6-6	TRBD2	few	TRBJ2-7	TGTGCCAGCAGTTACTCGACTAGCGGGGACGACGAGCAGTACTTC	CASSYSTSGDDEQYF
TRBV4-1	-	-	TRBJ2-7	TGCGCCAGCAGCCAAGAGGCAGATACCCTTTGGGGTTACGAGCAGTACTTC	CASSQEADTLWGYEQYF
TRBV28	-	-	TRBJ2-7	TGTGCCAGCAGTTTATACGGGTACTCCTACGAGCAGTACTTC	CASSLYGYSYEQYF